This TCR beta chain was recovered during a study of cytomegalovirus exposure and HLA in healthy donors. As regards this clone: Its antigen is still unknown.

60 Vbeta and 13 Jbeta primers were used in PCR. Here immunoSEQ multiplex PCR was the method, and the copy in TCRdb shows in-frame clones only, minus some. Reported are under 100,000 clones; the ten largest clones contain 3.4%. Study-wide points: As immune exposure information, only CMV serostatus was available. Later on, a genetic analysis was performed. It linked a missense variant in DCLRE1C with V- and J-gene trimming of TCR beta.

These donors counted as nominally healthy when sampled, but unrecorded immune exposures were likely. V was pared by 1 base and J by 7 bases, with 3 bases of the junction left unmatched. This CDR3 spans 13 amino acids. Germline lookup yields CDR1 LNHDA and CDR2 SQIVND (reference sequence). The specimen was PBMCs. This receptor was obtained from a woman in her 30s in good health and CMV-seronegative. The genes are TRBV19 and TRBJ1-2; 7 nucleotides agree with TRBD1. CDR3 coding DNA: TGTGCCAGTAGTATAGGAGGGGGCGGTGGCTACACCTTC. Its protein is CASSIGGGGGYTF. Combining the CDR3 with reference TRBV19 and TRBJ1-2 gives the whole variable domain DGGITQSPKYLFRKEGQNVTLSCEQNLNHDAMYWYRQDPGQGLRLIYYSQIVNDFQKGDIAEGYSVSREKKESFPLTVTSAQKNPTAFYLCASSIGGGGGYTFGSGTRLTVV.